This entry describes one T cell receptor (beta chain). The record originates from a study of T cell responses to AZD1222 COVID-19 vaccine. V dropped 0 bases and J dropped 0 bases, with 6 bases sitting between them. Germline V gene sequence: CDR1 SGHRS, CDR2 YFSETQ. This CDR3 contains 14 residues. The repertoire was sequenced with immunoSEQ multiplex PCR; TCRdb's copy has only in-frame clones and lacks some. The sample holds fewer than 85,000 clones, around 91% seen once. The receptor was derived from an adult in good health. The sample in question was peripheral blood, obtained on day 0 of AZD1222 vaccination. The chain joins TRBV5-1 to TRBJ1-2; D call uncertain. CDR3 in DNA: TGCGCCAGCAGCTTGGACGGGACTAACTATGGCTACACCTTC. Translated, it gives CASSLDGTNYGYTF.